The clone carrying this TCR beta chain was found a few times. What it binds is unknown. Enrollment excluded any patients with other autoimmune diseases, uncontrolled infections, pregnancy or lactation. The data were taken from a study of Graves' ophthalmopathy and Graves' hyperthyroidism. Findings and caveats of the study: Most thyroid clonotypes with frequency above 0.001 were detected in blood too.

Amplified TCR beta CDR3 regions were obtained using RNA transcripts as template. Amplification began with first-round RT-PCR using HTBI primers, then second-round multiplex PCR was performed. MiXCR, run by TCRdb on the multiplex PCR reads, gives a single entry per CDR3 protein. The sample lists 340,000 or so distinct CDR3 sequences, 15% to 20% seen once, with roughly an eighth in the top ten. V shed 6 bases and J shed 1 base, with 13 bases lying between them. The germline gives CDR1 MNHNS, CDR2 SASEGT. The length of the CDR3 is 14 residues. The sample taken for sequencing was peripheral blood. The rearrangement uses TRBV6-1 and TRBJ2-7; D is uncertain. The TCR originated in an adult man with Graves' ophthalmopathy. The chain's CDR3 is CASSPLDPSYEQYF. As DNA, the CDR3 is TGTGCCAGCAGCCCGCTTGACCCGTCCTACGAGCAGTACTTC.